This T cell receptor beta chain was found in a study of CD8+ T cells in alopecia areata. Study results and caveats: Many expanded lesional clones persisted in scalp and blood during tofacitinib treatment. Among patients, TCR sharing was less clear than in mice, a difference possibly due in part to HLA diversity in the patient population.

RNA, once extracted, was reverse transcribed into cDNA for use as the sequencing template. Sequenced by immunoSEQ multiplex PCR; TCRdb stores in-frame clones only, minus some. The data contain 200,000 to 250,000 clones, 64% of them singletons. This clone was seen a single time. Its antigen is not known. Treatment denoted: oral pan-JAK inhibitor, 5-10 mg twice daily. Individuals with alopecia areata gave both lesional scalp punch biopsies and peripheral blood for collection. The germline V gene has CDR1 SGHNT and CDR2 YENEEA. This CDR3 has 13 amino acids. V lost 4 bases and J 7 bases, leaving 8 bases between the germline ends.

This chain joins TRBV11-3 and TRBJ1-6; no clear D gene. This TCR was recovered from a human donor with alopecia areata. The sequencing used CD4+ T cells sorted from blood, collected at week 4, from a patient treated with tofacitinib. CDR3 bases: TGTGCCAGCAGCTCTGGATCCAATTCACCCCTCCACTTT. Its protein product is CASSSGSNSPLHF.